The 21 T cell receptor beta chains in this list originate from one sample, sequenced in a study of human T cells and chemical hapten exposure. MiXCR, applied by TCRdb to the RACE reads, yields one record per CDR3 protein. The table includes more than 55,000 distinct CDR3 sequences, more than 8% detected once. The time point is: patch test 1, 2 weeks after DPC sensitization. Described treatment: therapeutic diphenylcyclopropenone sensitization with weekly scalp DPC. Sequencing was performed on whole blood, taken in connection with sensitization to the hapten diphenylcyclopropenone (DPC). These receptors all stem from a woman between 40 and 55 years old with alopecia areata. Some clones in this sample may be carry-over from other donors' samples.

This clonotype was picked up many times. This chain links TRBV6-5 with TRBJ2-7; D remains ambiguous. Germline CDR1 MNHEY, CDR2 SVGAGI. Between the trimmed V and J ends, which lost 9 bases and 2 bases, there was a span of 8 bases. The CDR3 has 11 amino acids. The CDR3 DNA follows: TGTGCCAGAGGTACAACCTACGAGCAGTACTTC. Encoded protein: CARGTTYEQYF.

The chain links TRBV5-1 to TRBJ2-5; 11 bases line up with TRBD1. Germline CDR1 reads SGHRS; CDR2 reads YFSETQ. The CDR3 contains 15 residues. V shed 4 bases, J shed 4 bases, and the junction held 6 bases outside the gene matches. DNA for the CDR3: TGCGCCAGCAGCCCGGACAGGGGGCGGGTAGAGACCCAGTACTTC. This encodes CASSPDRGRVETQYF. The full variable domain, in which reference TRBV5-1 and TRBJ2-5 provide the parts outside the CDR3, is KAGVTQTPRYLIKTRGQQVTLSCSPISGHRSVSWYQQTPGQGLQFLFEYFSETQRNKGNFPGRFSGRQFSNSRSEMNVSTLELGDSALYLCASSPDRGRVETQYFGPGTRLLVL.

The sample holds many counts of this clonotype. The chain joins TRBV6-4 to TRBJ2-3, with TRBD2 matching over 10 bases. Germline V CDR1 and CDR2: MRHNA, SNTAGT. The CDR3 is made up of 16 amino acids. The junction had 6 bases not matched to a gene; V was cut back by 5 bases and J by 1 base. The CDR3 spells CASSPQGTSGTDTQYF. The DNA for the CDR3 is TGTGCCAGCAGTCCCCAAGGGACTAGCGGCACAGATACGCAGTATTTT.

This clonotype has a count of ten or more. The chain links TRBV29-1 to TRBJ1-6, with 10 bases aligning to TRBD1. This CDR3 comprises 15 residues. Germline CDR1 reads SQVTM; CDR2 reads ANQGSEA. J lost 6 bases, V lost 6 bases, and 8 bases had no gene match. CDR3: CSVFGTGAFNSPLHF. CDR3 DNA: TGCAGCGTCTTCGGGACAGGGGCCTTTAATTCACCCCTCCACTTT.

This clonotype was observed many times. This chain links TRBV11-2 with TRBJ1-1; D is perhaps TRBD1 (6 bases). This CDR3 has 13 amino acids. Germline-derived CDR1 and CDR2 are SGHAT and FQNNGV. Trimming left V 5 bases short and J 1 base short, with 8 bases between. This chain's CDR3 is CASSTTGNTEAFF. As DNA, the CDR3 is TGTGCCAGCAGCACGACAGGGAACACTGAAGCTTTCTTT.

The chain employs TRBV20-1 and TRBJ2-2; D uncertain. The CDR3 has 13 residues. CDR1 and CDR2 from the germline V gene are DFQATT and SNEGSKA (reference sequence). The V and J ends lost 5 bases and 4 bases respectively, with 11 bases between them. The CDR3 here is CSARNIGTGELFF. For the CDR3, the DNA is TGCAGTGCTCGCAACATCGGCACCGGGGAGCTGTTTTTT.

A remark on this clonotype: Since a much larger clone is just one base distant, this may be a read error. The V call is TRBV21-1, the J call TRBJ2-2; TRBD2 is taken as the D call from the table, unchecked against the DNA. TRBV21-1 is reported as a pseudogene. The CDR3 runs 19 residues. Here the CDR3 reads CASITFGLAGGTNTGELFF. CDR3 nucleotides: TGTGCCAGCATCACTTTCGGACTAGCGGGGGGCACGAACACCGGGGAGCTGTTTTTT.

Ten or more counts support this clonotype. The CDR3 coding sequence is TGTGCCAGCAGTCTTTACCTCGGGGGACTTTCCTACGAGCAGTACTTC. Encoded protein: CASSLYLGGLSYEQYF. The J gene is TRBJ2-7, the V gene TRBV27, with a tentative D call TRBD2 (6 bases). Looked up from germline, CDR1 is MNHEY and CDR2 is SMNVEV (reference sequence). This CDR3 contains 16 residues. The V and J ends lost 5 bases and 1 base respectively, with 18 bases between them.

This clonotype was seen many times. The CDR3: CASSAPAGTMNTEAFF. In DNA, the CDR3 is TGCGCCAGCAGTGCCCCCGCAGGGACGATGAACACTGAAGCTTTCTTT. The chain employs TRBV10-2 and TRBJ1-1, with D possibly being TRBD1 (5 bases). V lost 4 bases and J 0 bases, leaving 15 bases between the germline ends. Germline CDR1 WSHSY, CDR2 SAAADI. The CDR3 extends over 16 amino acids.

This clonotype was seen many times. The V and J genes are TRBV5-6 and TRBJ1-2; maybe TRBD1 (5 bases). The CDR3 contains 15 residues. The V end was cut by 0 bases, the J end by 3 bases, with 12 bases between. CDR1 and CDR2 (germline): SGHDT, YYEEEE. The CDR3 loop is CASSLEGAGYYGYTF. In DNA form, the CDR3 reads TGTGCCAGCAGCTTGGAAGGAGCAGGGTACTATGGCTACACCTTC.

This clonotype has more than one count but fewer than ten. V usage is TRBV12-3 or TRBV12-4 and J usage is TRBJ1-2; possibly TRBD1 for D (6 bases). Trimming removed 9 bases from V and 0 bases from J, with 11 bases in between. This CDR3 has 13 amino acids. Written as DNA, the CDR3 is TGTGCCAGTGGACAGATTACTAACTATGGCTACACCTTC. Translated: CASGQITNYGYTF.

The CDR3 DNA follows: TGTGCCAGCAGCTTAGCGGGGGGGCACCAAGAGACCCAGTACTTC. It is translated as CASSLAGGHQETQYF. J is TRBJ2-5 and V is TRBV11-2; 8 bases fit TRBD2. The CDR3 loop spans 15 amino acids. Germline CDR1 SGHAT, CDR2 FQNNGV. The junction had 1 base not matched to a gene; V was cut back by 1 base and J by 0 bases.

For this clonotype: A much larger clone differs by one base, so this may be a read error. The V call is TRBV4-2, the J call TRBJ1-1, with D possibly TRBD1 on 5 matching bases. Germline CDR1 is LGHNA and CDR2 is YNFKEQ. The CDR3 runs 12 residues. The CDR3 sequence: CASSPGRWGASF. DNA of the CDR3: TGTGCCAGCAGCCCAGGGAGGTGGGGAGCTTCCTTT.

The table lists this clonotype with many counts. The rearrangement joins TRBV10-3 to TRBJ1-1; D not resolved. The V gene's germline CDR1 is ENHRY and CDR2 SYGVKD. The CDR3 sequence is 12 residues long. V lost 6 bases and J 0 bases, leaving 5 bases between the germline ends. Written as DNA, the CDR3 is TGTGCCATCAGCGGGGTGAACACTGAAGCTTTCTTT. As protein: CAISGVNTEAFF.

The rearrangement uses TRBV4-3 and TRBJ1-1; perhaps TRBD1 as D (5 bases). V gave up 0 bases and J gave up 7 bases, with 18 bases separating them. The CDR3 totals 16 residues. Germline V gene data show CDR1 as LGHNA and CDR2 as YSLEER. The CDR3 loop reads CASSQDRLGRADEAFF. CDR3 coding DNA: TGCGCCAGCAGCCAAGACCGTCTGGGCAGGGCGGATGAAGCTTTCTTT.

The chain is built from TRBV12-3 or TRBV12-4 and TRBJ2-7, with D uncertain. Between the trimmed V and J ends, which lost 3 bases and 0 bases, there was a span of 9 bases. The CDR3 has 14 residues. The CDR3 DNA reads as TGTGCCAGCAGTTTCGCACAGCCCTCCTACGAGCAGTACTTC. It specifies CASSFAQPSYEQYF.

This clonotype showed up just a few times. This rearrangement joins TRBV7-2 to TRBJ2-7; D is possibly TRBD2 (5 bases). This CDR3 has 13 residues. Trimming took off 3 bases at V and 3 bases at J, with 9 bases between the two ends. The germline CDR1 and CDR2 sequences are SGHTA and FQGNSA. The CDR3 DNA is TGTGCCAGCAGCTTCGGGATAAACTACGAGCAGTACTTC. Amino acids: CASSFGINYEQYF.

This clonotype was counted many times. The V call is TRBV6-5, the J call TRBJ1-2; D gene ambiguous. V lost 6 bases to trimming and J lost 2 bases, with 10 bases between them. CDR3 length: 13 amino acids. The germline V gene encodes CDR1 MNHEY and CDR2 SVGAGI. The CDR3 region is CASSQDSNYGYTF. The CDR3 DNA sequence: TGTGCCAGCAGCCAGGATTCCAACTATGGCTACACCTTC.

J is TRBJ1-1 and V is TRBV7-2; TRBD1 aligns across 9 bases. Germline V gene lookup returns CDR1 SGHTA and CDR2 FQGNSA. V dropped 2 bases and J dropped 5; count of bases not matched to a gene: 9. The CDR3 runs to 16 residues. For the CDR3, the DNA is TGTGCCAGCAGCTTAACTATAGGGACAGGGCAGACTGAAGCTTTCTTT. Translated, it gives CASSLTIGTGQTEAFF.

This clonotype has at least ten counts. V gene TRBV6-2 or TRBV6-3 combines with J gene TRBJ2-7; the D gene could be TRBD1 or TRBD2 (6 bases each). V lost 0 bases and J 3 bases, leaving 15 bases between the germline ends. The CDR3 consists of 16 residues. Germline V gene data show CDR1 as MNHEY and CDR2 as SVGEGT. The CDR3 reads CASSYSMLRGHYEQYF. The CDR3, as DNA: TGTGCCAGCAGTTACTCGATGCTCCGGGGGCACTACGAGCAGTACTTC.

A few counts support this clonotype. The J gene is TRBJ2-2, the V gene TRBV7-6, with 12 bases aligning to TRBD2. This CDR3 comprises 18 residues. Trimming removed 4 bases from V and 6 bases from J; junction bases left unmatched: 12. The germline V gene encodes CDR1 SGHVS and CDR2 FNYEAQ. CDR3 in amino acids: CASSWTEASGGAAGELFF. CDR3 DNA sequence: TGTGCCAGCAGCTGGACGGAAGCTAGCGGGGGGGCCGCCGGGGAGCTGTTTTTT.